The rows below give T cell receptor beta chains drawn from one sample of a study of long-term antiretroviral therapy in people with HIV. Produced via immunoSEQ multiplex PCR; TCRdb's table is partial and in-frame only. The sample has about 36,000 clones, 80% seen once. The source material was unsorted PBMCs, sampled 3.4 years after starting antiretroviral therapy. The receptors stem from a man aged 25 to 40 with HIV. Each CDR3 is given with its conserved first and last residue. Each record gives: CDR3 DNA, CDR3 protein, D gene, clone size, V gene, J gene. A D gene is named only where the DNA matches it firmly. Not all rows give a size; the values are once, few, many and, for expanded clones, a class.

TGTGCCAGCAGTTTAGTCAGGGGCCACGAGCAGTACTTC	CASSLVRGHEQYF	.	few	TRBV27	TRBJ2-7
TGTGCCGGCAGTCCGTCGCTAGGGGCCAAAAACATTCAGTACTTC	CAGSPSLGAKNIQYF	.	.	TRBV28	TRBJ2-4
TGCGCCAGCAGCTCTTTTAGCGGACCTTCAGATACGCAGTATTTT	CASSSFSGPSDTQYF	.	.	TRBV5-1	TRBJ2-3
TGTGCCAGCTCGCGTGGCGGATCGAACACCGGGGAGCTGTTTTTT	CASSRGGSNTGELFF	.	.	TRBV2	TRBJ2-2
TGTGCCAGCAGCCAAGCCAGGGTGAACACTGAAGCTTTCTTT	CASSQARVNTEAFF	.	.	TRBV14	TRBJ1-1
TGTGCCAGCAGTTTTGGCCGAGGACTAGCGGCGCAGTATTTT	CASSFGRGLAAQYF	TRBD2	.	TRBV27	TRBJ2-3
TGTGCCAGCAGCCTGACGGCGAACACTGAAGCTTTCTTT	CASSLTANTEAFF	.	.	TRBV7-9	TRBJ1-1
TGTGCCAGCAGTTCTACCTGGGACAGCTCTGGAAACACCATATATTTT	CASSSTWDSSGNTIYF	TRBD1	.	TRBV6-5	TRBJ1-3
TGTGCCAGCAGTTTTAGCAGGGGCTTAGCTTTCTTT	CASSFSRGLAFF	.	.	TRBV28	TRBJ1-1
TGTGCCAGCAGCTTCACTAGCGGCATCAACTACGAGCAGTACTTC	CASSFTSGINYEQYF	TRBD2	.	TRBV7-2	TRBJ2-7
TGTGCCAGCAGCCTGGACGGACGTCCCACAGATACGCAGTATTTT	CASSLDGRPTDTQYF	.	few	TRBV7-3	TRBJ2-3
TGTGCCAGTATGATAGGCAGGGGGAATCAGCCCCAGCATTTT	CASMIGRGNQPQHF	TRBD1	.	TRBV19	TRBJ1-5
TGTGCCACCAGCACTCGGACTAGCGGCTCCTACGAGCAGTACTTC	CATSTRTSGSYEQYF	TRBD2	.	TRBV15	TRBJ2-7
TGTGCCAGTAGTATGCCGGGGGCGAACACCGGGGAGCTGTTTTTT	CASSMPGANTGELFF	.	once	TRBV19	TRBJ2-2
TGTGCCAGCAGCTTAGGACTAGCGGGAATCGCTTACGAGCAGTACTTC	CASSLGLAGIAYEQYF	TRBD2	.	TRBV7-2	TRBJ2-7
TGTGCCAGCAGTTCGACCTTCCCCGGGACAGACTACGAGCAGTACTTC	CASSSTFPGTDYEQYF	TRBD1	.	TRBV28	TRBJ2-7
TGCGCCAGCAGTGCTTACCGCCACTACGAGCAGTACTTC	CASSAYRHYEQYF	.	few	TRBV10-1	TRBJ2-7
TGTGCCAGCAGCTTATTGGGTGCAACTAATGAAAAACTGTTTTTT	CASSLLGATNEKLFF	.	once	TRBV7-2	TRBJ1-4
TGTGCCAGCAGACCTGGGACTAGCGGGAGCTACGAGCAGTACTTC	CASRPGTSGSYEQYF	TRBD2	.	TRBV28	TRBJ2-7
TGTGCCAGCGCTTTGAAGCGGGCTGACAATGAGCAGTTCTTC	CASALKRADNEQFF	.	.	TRBV19	TRBJ2-1
TGTGCCAGTAGCCCGACGAGGGGGACTGAAGCTTTCTTT	CASSPTRGTEAFF	.	.	TRBV19	TRBJ1-1
TGTGCCACCACACAGGGGACCACAGATACGCAGTATTTT	CATTQGTTDTQYF	TRBD1	.	TRBV15	TRBJ2-3
TGTGCCAGCAGCCAAGATCTCGCAGGGGAACAGCCCCAGCATTTT	CASSQDLAGEQPQHF	.	few	TRBV4-2	TRBJ1-5
TGTGCCAGCAGCTTAGTGTCACAACCTAATGGCTACACCTTC	CASSLVSQPNGYTF	.	few	TRBV7-2	TRBJ1-2
TGTGCCAGCAGGGACAGATACGAGCAGTACTTC	CASRDRYEQYF	.	.	TRBV6-1	TRBJ2-7
TGTGCCAGCTCACCCCCGACAGGGTCTTCGGGGGCCAACGTCCTGACTTTC	CASSPPTGSSGANVLTF	TRBD1	.	TRBV18	TRBJ2-6
TGTGCCAGCAGCTTAGATGTGGCGGGAGGCGCCTACAATGAGCAGTTCTTC	CASSLDVAGGAYNEQFF	TRBD2	once	TRBV11-2	TRBJ2-1
TGCGCCAGCAGCCAAGATTCTTTCGGACTAGCGGGAATTCATGAGCAGTTCTTC	CASSQDSFGLAGIHEQFF	TRBD2	few	TRBV4-1	TRBJ2-1
TGTGCCAGCAGCCCCCGGAGGGATGAGCAGTTCTTC	CASSPRRDEQFF	.	.	TRBV9	TRBJ2-1
TGTGCCAGCAGCCATAATAGCGGGAGATCCAACGAGCAGTACTTC	CASSHNSGRSNEQYF	TRBD2	once	TRBV14	TRBJ2-7
TGTGCCATCAGAGACGACCGGTACCAAGAGACCCAGTACTTC	CAIRDDRYQETQYF	.	.	TRBV10-3	TRBJ2-5
TGTGCTAGTGCCACCTCCTGGGGCGCTCCCCCCTACAATGAGCAGTTCTTC	CASATSWGAPPYNEQFF	.	.	TRBV12-5	TRBJ2-1
TGTGCCAGCACTCCGGGCTCTGGGGCCAACGTCCTGACTTTC	CASTPGSGANVLTF	.	.	TRBV6-6	TRBJ2-6
TGTGCCAGCAGTGATCTGGGGGCGTATGGCTACACCTTC	CASSDLGAYGYTF	.	few	TRBV6-1	TRBJ1-2
TGTGCCAGCATTGGGAGACTAGGAGTCTACAATGAGCAGTTCTTC	CASIGRLGVYNEQFF	.	.	TRBV27	TRBJ2-1
TGTGCCAGCAGCTCGAATTCGTTTCAGCCCCAGCATTTT	CASSSNSFQPQHF	.	few	TRBV6-5	TRBJ1-5
TGTGCCGCGAGTACAGGGACATCCTACGAGCAGTACTTC	CAASTGTSYEQYF	.	once	TRBV10-3	TRBJ2-7
TGTGCCAGCAGCCATAGGGAGAGAGGTCAAGATACGCAGTATTTT	CASSHRERGQDTQYF	.	.	TRBV7-9	TRBJ2-3
TGCGCCAGCAGCTTCGGCAGGACGAACACCGGGGAGCTGTTTTTT	CASSFGRTNTGELFF	.	.	TRBV5-1	TRBJ2-2
TGTGCCAGCAGTGAAACCCGGACGCACAAGGATGGCTACACCTTC	CASSETRTHKDGYTF	.	few	TRBV6-1	TRBJ1-2
TGTGCCAGCAGCTTAGGGACATCTGATGAAAAACTGTTTTTT	CASSLGTSDEKLFF	.	.	TRBV7-9	TRBJ1-4
TGCGCCAGCAGCTTGGCCGGGGGGGAATTATTGTACGAGCAGTACTTC	CASSLAGGELLYEQYF	TRBD2	.	TRBV5-1	TRBJ2-7
TGTGCCAGCAGCTTACCGGGAGGGCCGTTAAAAACCGGGGAGCTGTTTTTT	CASSLPGGPLKTGELFF	TRBD2	.	TRBV11-2	TRBJ2-2
TGTGCCAGCAGTGTCGATGGGCTTCAGCCCCAGCATTTT	CASSVDGLQPQHF	.	few	TRBV27	TRBJ1-5
TGTGCCAGCAGCTCCCCCAGGGGACAGGTCTACGAGCAGTACTTC	CASSSPRGQVYEQYF	TRBD1	.	TRBV7-2	TRBJ2-7
TGTGCCAGCAGCGATCCCAGAGGGGGCCGGGCAGATACGCAGTATTTT	CASSDPRGGRADTQYF	TRBD1	.	TRBV28	TRBJ2-3
TGTGCCAGCAGTCTAGGACTCTCCTACGAGCAGTACTTC	CASSLGLSYEQYF	.	.	TRBV27	TRBJ2-7
TGTGCCAGCAGCCTACGGACAGGGCGGGCTCCGGGAACTGAAGCTTTCTTT	CASSLRTGRAPGTEAFF	TRBD1	.	TRBV7-2	TRBJ1-1
TGTGCCAGCAGCCGACGCAGGGGTAATGAAAAACTGTTTTTT	CASSRRRGNEKLFF	.	.	TRBV6-5	TRBJ1-4
TGTGCCAGCAGTTTATCCCTAGCGTTTGGTGAGCAGTTCTTC	CASSLSLAFGEQFF	.	.	TRBV27	TRBJ2-1
TGTGCCAGCAGCACATGGGGCGTAAGACAGGGGCCCAATGAGCAGTTCTTC	CASSTWGVRQGPNEQFF	TRBD1	.	TRBV7-9	TRBJ2-1